This is a list of T cell receptor beta chains from one sample in a study of T cell clonotyping in hematopoietic cell transplantation. TCRdb's table, derived via immunoSEQ multiplex PCR, lists solely in-frame clones and lacks some. This table holds some 30,000 clones, about 83% found once. The material sequenced was peripheral blood mononuclear cells, taken before stem cell transplant. Source of these receptors: a woman in her twenties or thirties with chronic myeloid leukemia. Some clones in this sample may be carry-over from other donors' samples. The CDR3 runs from the conserved cysteine through the conserved F or W. The D gene is left open where the match is weak. For some rows the clone size is stated as once, few or many, or as a class when expanded; others skip it.

j_call: TRBJ1-2
clone_size: -
d_call: -
v_call: TRBV2
cdr3_aa: CASSVSVGYTF
cdr3_nt: TGTGCCAGCAGTGTGTCGGTTGGCTACACCTTC

j_call: TRBJ1-1
clone_size: -
d_call: -
v_call: TRBV28
cdr3_aa: CASSLRGEGAFF
cdr3_nt: TGTGCCAGCAGTTTACGGGGGGAAGGAGCTTTCTTT

j_call: TRBJ1-2
clone_size: -
d_call: TRBD1
v_call: TRBV5-1
cdr3_aa: CASSLAIRQGVRYGYTF
cdr3_nt: TGCGCCAGCAGCTTGGCCATCCGACAGGGGGTGAGGTATGGCTACACCTTC

j_call: TRBJ2-1
clone_size: few
d_call: -
v_call: TRBV7-3
cdr3_aa: CASSYDQPGDEQFF
cdr3_nt: TGTGCCAGCAGCTACGATCAACCTGGGGATGAGCAGTTCTTC

j_call: TRBJ2-3
clone_size: -
d_call: -
v_call: TRBV19
cdr3_aa: CASSIVSYTDTQYF
cdr3_nt: TGTGCCAGTAGTATCGTCAGTTACACAGATACGCAGTATTTT

j_call: TRBJ2-2
clone_size: -
d_call: -
v_call: TRBV9
cdr3_aa: CASSARGTGELFF
cdr3_nt: TGTGCCAGCAGCGCTAGGGGAACCGGGGAGCTGTTTTTT

j_call: TRBJ1-1
clone_size: -
d_call: -
v_call: TRBV28
cdr3_aa: CASMTPGQNTEAFF
cdr3_nt: TGTGCCAGCATGACGCCGGGACAGAACACTGAAGCTTTCTTT

j_call: TRBJ1-1
clone_size: few
d_call: TRBD1
v_call: TRBV6-5
cdr3_aa: CASSSTTGVNTEAFF
cdr3_nt: TGTGCCAGCAGTTCAACGACAGGGGTAAACACTGAAGCTTTCTTT

j_call: TRBJ1-3
clone_size: -
d_call: -
v_call: TRBV5-1
cdr3_aa: CASSVTTTGNTIYF
cdr3_nt: TGCGCCAGCAGCGTAACAACAACTGGAAACACCATATATTTT

j_call: TRBJ2-7
clone_size: -
d_call: -
v_call: TRBV14
cdr3_aa: CASSRLGAYEQYF
cdr3_nt: TGTGCCAGCAGCCGACTAGGAGCCTACGAGCAGTACTTC

j_call: TRBJ1-1
clone_size: -
d_call: -
v_call: TRBV5-6
cdr3_aa: CASREAGASPEAFF
cdr3_nt: TGTGCCAGCAGGGAGGCGGGGGCGAGTCCTGAAGCTTTCTTT

j_call: TRBJ2-1
clone_size: once
d_call: TRBD2
v_call: TRBV6-4
cdr3_aa: CASSETAGGNDEQFF
cdr3_nt: TGTGCCAGCAGTGAGACAGCGGGGGGCAACGATGAGCAGTTCTTC

j_call: TRBJ1-1
clone_size: -
d_call: -
v_call: TRBV29-1
cdr3_aa: CSGVGPEAFF
cdr3_nt: TGCAGCGGGGTGGGACCTGAAGCTTTCTTT

j_call: TRBJ1-5
clone_size: -
d_call: -
v_call: TRBV5-5
cdr3_aa: CASSLGSLNQPQHF
cdr3_nt: TGTGCCAGCAGCTTGGGCAGCCTTAATCAGCCCCAGCATTTT

j_call: TRBJ1-6
clone_size: -
d_call: -
v_call: TRBV2
cdr3_aa: CASSEEGQESYNSPLHF
cdr3_nt: TGTGCCAGCAGTGAGGAGGGGCAAGAATCCTATAATTCACCCCTCCACTTT

j_call: TRBJ1-1
clone_size: -
d_call: TRBD1
v_call: TRBV29-1
cdr3_aa: CSGGQGLNTEAFF
cdr3_nt: TGCAGCGGTGGACAGGGGCTGAACACTGAAGCTTTCTTT

j_call: TRBJ1-1
clone_size: few
d_call: -
v_call: TRBV28
cdr3_aa: CASSVPQGAQNTEAFF
cdr3_nt: TGTGCCAGCAGTGTTCCTCAAGGGGCCCAGAACACTGAAGCTTTCTTT

j_call: TRBJ1-6
clone_size: once
d_call: -
v_call: TRBV6-5
cdr3_aa: CASSYEGHSPLHF
cdr3_nt: TGTGCCAGCAGTTACGAAGGTCATTCACCCCTCCACTTT

j_call: TRBJ2-2
clone_size: -
d_call: TRBD2
v_call: TRBV5-1
cdr3_aa: CASSPGGLAGPNTGELFF
cdr3_nt: TGCGCCAGCAGCCCTGGTGGGCTAGCGGGGCCCAACACCGGGGAGCTGTTTTTT

j_call: TRBJ2-7
clone_size: -
d_call: TRBD2
v_call: TRBV29-1
cdr3_aa: CSVVGLDLSEQYF
cdr3_nt: TGCAGCGTTGTGGGACTAGATCTTTCCGAGCAGTACTTC

j_call: TRBJ2-1
clone_size: -
d_call: TRBD1
v_call: TRBV28
cdr3_aa: CASRRTGADEQFF
cdr3_nt: TGTGCCAGCAGGCGGACAGGGGCTGATGAGCAGTTCTTC

j_call: TRBJ1-2
clone_size: -
d_call: TRBD1
v_call: TRBV6-5
cdr3_aa: CASSLTGNYGYTF
cdr3_nt: TGTGCCAGCAGTCTGACAGGGAACTATGGCTACACCTTC

j_call: TRBJ1-1
clone_size: -
d_call: -
v_call: TRBV5-1
cdr3_aa: CASSLEPIKTEAFF
cdr3_nt: TGCGCCAGCAGCTTGGAACCGATAAAGACTGAAGCTTTCTTT

j_call: TRBJ2-5
clone_size: once
d_call: -
v_call: TRBV9
cdr3_aa: CASSVGAGIQETQYF
cdr3_nt: TGTGCCAGCAGCGTAGGGGCAGGGATCCAAGAGACCCAGTACTTC

j_call: TRBJ1-1
clone_size: -
d_call: -
v_call: TRBV2
cdr3_aa: CASVRGMGTEAFF
cdr3_nt: TGTGCCAGCGTCCGGGGTATGGGGACTGAAGCTTTCTTT

j_call: TRBJ2-3
clone_size: once
d_call: TRBD2
v_call: TRBV30
cdr3_aa: CAWSVASGGARDTQYF
cdr3_nt: TGTGCCTGGAGTGTAGCTAGCGGGGGGGCCCGAGATACGCAGTATTTT

j_call: TRBJ1-1
clone_size: few
d_call: -
v_call: TRBV6-5
cdr3_aa: CASSYTTVTEAFF
cdr3_nt: TGTGCCAGCAGTTACACGACAGTGACTGAAGCTTTCTTT

j_call: TRBJ1-1
clone_size: -
d_call: -
v_call: TRBV6-5
cdr3_aa: CATKGTDRFNTEAFF
cdr3_nt: TGTGCCACCAAGGGCACCGACAGATTTAACACTGAAGCTTTCTTT

j_call: TRBJ2-1
clone_size: -
d_call: -
v_call: TRBV4-1
cdr3_aa: CASSYNPNNEQFF
cdr3_nt: TGCGCCAGCAGCTATAACCCGAACAATGAGCAGTTCTTC

j_call: TRBJ1-2
clone_size: -
d_call: TRBD1
v_call: TRBV6-1
cdr3_aa: CASSFDRDGGYTF
cdr3_nt: TGTGCCAGCAGTTTCGACAGGGATGGTGGCTACACCTTC

j_call: TRBJ2-7
clone_size: -
d_call: TRBD1
v_call: TRBV5-1
cdr3_aa: CASSRDRVYEQYF
cdr3_nt: TGCGCCAGCAGTCGTGACAGGGTGTACGAGCAGTACTTC

j_call: TRBJ1-4
clone_size: -
d_call: -
v_call: TRBV7-9
cdr3_aa: CASSYMTGGKNEKLFF
cdr3_nt: TGTGCCAGCAGCTATATGACAGGAGGAAAAAATGAAAAACTGTTTTTT

j_call: TRBJ1-1
clone_size: -
d_call: -
v_call: TRBV11-2
cdr3_aa: CASNSKVSVTEAFF
cdr3_nt: TGTGCCAGCAACTCGAAGGTTTCAGTAACTGAAGCTTTCTTT

j_call: TRBJ2-4
clone_size: -
d_call: -
v_call: TRBV29-1
cdr3_aa: CSVPEGAKTLAKNIQYF
cdr3_nt: TGCAGCGTTCCGGAGGGGGCAAAAACATTAGCCAAAAACATTCAGTACTTC

j_call: TRBJ1-5
clone_size: few
d_call: TRBD1
v_call: TRBV28
cdr3_aa: CASSTGGRDQPQHF
cdr3_nt: TGTGCCAGCAGTACAGGGGGTCGGGATCAGCCCCAGCATTTT

j_call: TRBJ1-3
clone_size: -
d_call: -
v_call: TRBV28
cdr3_aa: CASSLRPGNSGNTIYF
cdr3_nt: TGTGCCAGCAGCCTTAGACCGGGCAATTCTGGAAACACCATATATTTT

j_call: TRBJ2-3
clone_size: -
d_call: -
v_call: TRBV27
cdr3_aa: CASSPPRGAVSTDTQYF
cdr3_nt: TGTGCCAGCAGTCCTCCTAGGGGGGCGGTCAGCACAGATACGCAGTATTTT

j_call: TRBJ2-5
clone_size: few
d_call: TRBD1
v_call: TRBV19
cdr3_aa: CASSKRQGGVGETQYF
cdr3_nt: TGTGCCAGTAGTAAGAGACAGGGGGGGGTTGGAGAGACCCAGTACTTC

j_call: TRBJ2-5
clone_size: -
d_call: -
v_call: TRBV5-1
cdr3_aa: CASSLEVRQETQYF
cdr3_nt: TGCGCCAGCAGCTTGGAAGTCAGGCAAGAGACCCAGTACTTC

j_call: TRBJ2-7
clone_size: -
d_call: -
v_call: TRBV2
cdr3_aa: CASGGTGSYEQYF
cdr3_nt: TGTGCCAGCGGGGGTACCGGGAGCTACGAGCAGTACTTC

j_call: TRBJ2-5
clone_size: -
d_call: -
v_call: TRBV30
cdr3_aa: CACIPTYQETQYF
cdr3_nt: TGTGCCTGCATCCCAACGTACCAAGAGACCCAGTACTTC

j_call: TRBJ1-1
clone_size: -
d_call: -
v_call: TRBV9
cdr3_aa: CASSVARWAWEAFF
cdr3_nt: TGTGCCAGCAGCGTAGCTAGATGGGCGTGGGAAGCTTTCTTT

j_call: TRBJ1-6
clone_size: -
d_call: TRBD1
v_call: TRBV5-1
cdr3_aa: CASSSPDRGSPLHF
cdr3_nt: TGCGCCAGCAGCTCGCCGGACAGGGGATCACCCCTCCACTTT

j_call: TRBJ1-2
clone_size: -
d_call: TRBD1
v_call: TRBV6-6
cdr3_aa: CASSYSDRGLHGYTF
cdr3_nt: TGTGCCAGCAGTTACTCGGACAGGGGCTTGCATGGCTACACCTTC

j_call: TRBJ2-7
clone_size: -
d_call: -
v_call: TRBV30
cdr3_aa: CAWSNGPHEQYF
cdr3_nt: TGTGCCTGGAGTAACGGGCCACACGAGCAGTACTTC

j_call: TRBJ1-2
clone_size: -
d_call: -
v_call: TRBV2
cdr3_aa: CASSTSIYGYTF
cdr3_nt: TGTGCCAGCAGTACAAGCATCTATGGCTACACCTTC

j_call: TRBJ2-3
clone_size: -
d_call: -
v_call: TRBV7-2
cdr3_aa: CASSQGLGTDTQYF
cdr3_nt: TGTGCCAGCAGCCAGGGACTCGGCACAGATACGCAGTATTTT

j_call: TRBJ1-5
clone_size: -
d_call: -
v_call: TRBV30
cdr3_aa: CAWSLYAGNNQPQHF
cdr3_nt: TGTGCCTGGAGCCTCTACGCAGGTAATAATCAGCCCCAGCATTTT

j_call: TRBJ1-3
clone_size: few
d_call: -
v_call: TRBV20-1
cdr3_aa: CSATAGNTIYF
cdr3_nt: TGCAGTGCTACAGCTGGAAACACCATATATTTT

j_call: TRBJ1-2
clone_size: -
d_call: -
v_call: TRBV5-8
cdr3_aa: CASSLGVSYGYTF
cdr3_nt: TGTGCCAGCAGCTTGGGGGTCTCCTATGGCTACACCTTC

j_call: TRBJ2-7
clone_size: once
d_call: -
v_call: TRBV7-9
cdr3_aa: CASSPDRYEQYF
cdr3_nt: TGTGCCAGCAGCCCCGACCGTTACGAGCAGTACTTC

j_call: TRBJ1-6
clone_size: -
d_call: TRBD1
v_call: TRBV4-3
cdr3_aa: CASSLGTGVGSPLHF
cdr3_nt: TGCGCCAGCAGCCTAGGGACAGGCGTGGGATCACCCCTCCACTTT

j_call: TRBJ1-2
clone_size: -
d_call: -
v_call: TRBV2
cdr3_aa: CASSVANTGGYTF
cdr3_nt: TGTGCCAGCAGTGTGGCCAACACGGGCGGCTACACCTTC

j_call: TRBJ2-1
clone_size: medium-sized
d_call: TRBD2
v_call: TRBV9
cdr3_aa: CASSPRGLAGGEQFF
cdr3_nt: TGTGCCAGCAGCCCTCGAGGGCTAGCGGGGGGTGAGCAGTTCTTC

j_call: TRBJ1-1
clone_size: -
d_call: TRBD1
v_call: TRBV20-1
cdr3_aa: CSADRGTEAFF
cdr3_nt: TGCAGTGCTGACAGGGGCACTGAAGCTTTCTTT

j_call: TRBJ2-5
clone_size: -
d_call: TRBD2
v_call: TRBV5-1
cdr3_aa: CASSLDTSGETETQYF
cdr3_nt: TGCGCCAGCAGCTTGGATACTAGCGGGGAGACGGAGACCCAGTACTTC